Here is one TCR beta chain with its context. A much more abundant neighbour one base away suggests this may be a read error. In this cohort, patients with other autoimmune diseases, uncontrolled infections, pregnancy or lactation were excluded. Researchers took RNA transcripts and amplified TCR beta CDR3 regions from them. Second-round multiplex PCR came after first-round RT-PCR with HTBI primers. One entry per CDR3 protein results from TCRdb running MiXCR on the multiplex PCR reads. The table records over a million distinct CDR3 sequences, about 38% of them present only once. This sample is drawn from a study of Graves' ophthalmopathy and Graves' hyperthyroidism. This CDR3 comprises 14 residues. From germline, CDR1 is MNHEY and CDR2 SVGAGI.

The TCR comes from an adult man with Graves' hyperthyroidism. The chain couples TRBV6-5 to TRBJ2-5, with TRBD1 as a possible D gene (6 bases). Specimen: peripheral blood or thyroid tissue (not recorded which). This chain's CDR3 is CTSRTSGGGETQYF. DNA of the CDR3: TGTACCAGCAGAACCAGTGGTGGGGGCGAGACCCAGTACTTC.